Following are 32 T cell receptor beta chains from one sample sequenced in a study of control samples from healthy donors and cancer patients. The data were produced by immunoSEQ multiplex PCR, yet TCRdb's version contains in-frame clones alone and is incomplete. This table has approximately 66,000 clones, around 90% appearing once. The specimen was PBMCs. The receptors stem from a man aged 55 to 70 with colorectal cancer.

V is TRBV18 and J is TRBJ2-3; 8 nucleotides match TRBD2. The J segment lost 6 bases and the V segment lost 6 bases, leaving 8 bases of the junction unmatched. The germline V gene has CDR1 KGHSH and CDR2 LQKENI. The CDR3 is made up of 14 amino acids. DNA of the CDR3: TGTGCCAGCTCCCCTCCTCCGGGGGGGGATACGCAGTATTTT. It is translated as CASSPPPGGDTQYF.

This clone was seen just once. The rearrangement links TRBV6-5 to TRBJ2-2; 7 nucleotides align to TRBD2. The V segment lost 6 bases and the J segment 7 bases; nucleotides outside the gene matches: 11. CDR3 length: 15 residues. CDR1 and CDR2 from the germline V gene are MNHEY and SVGAGI. The CDR3 sequence is CASRSFGGSGGELFF. CDR3 bases: TGTGCCAGCAGGTCCTTCGGGGGGTCGGGCGGGGAGCTGTTTTTT.

The rearrangement joins TRBV3-1 (or the pseudogene TRBV3-2) to TRBJ1-4; D possibly corresponds to TRBD1 (6 bases). Germline-derived CDR1 and CDR2 are LGHDT and YNNKEL (reference sequence). V lost 1 base to trimming and J lost 4 bases, with 13 bases between them. The CDR3 loop spans 16 amino acids. CDR3 region: CASSQGGTQVNEKLFF. In DNA form, the CDR3 reads TGTGCCAGCAGCCAAGGAGGGACACAGGTTAATGAAAAACTGTTTTTT.

V and J are TRBV30 and TRBJ1-5; D not resolved. In germline, CDR1 is GTSNPN, CDR2 SVGIG (reference sequence). The CDR3 loop spans 13 amino acids. V lost 4 bases and J lost 0, with 7 bases in between. In DNA, the CDR3 is TGTGCCTGGACCGCCGGTAGCAATCAGCCCCAGCATTTT. Translation: CAWTAGSNQPQHF. Together with reference TRBV30 and TRBJ1-5, the CDR3 gives the full variable domain: SQTIHQWPATLVQPVGSPLSLECTVEGTSNPNLYWYRQAAGRGLQLLFYSVGIGQISSEVPQNLSASRPQDRQFILSSKKLLLSDSGFYLCAWTAGSNQPQHFGDGTRLSIL.

DNA for the CDR3: TGTGCCAGCAGCGTAGCAATGACTAGCGGCCAAGAGACCCAGTACTTC. Translating gives CASSVAMTSGQETQYF. V and J are TRBV9 and TRBJ2-5; 9 nucleotides match TRBD2. Germline CDR1 and CDR2: SGDLS and YYNGEE. J gave up 1 base and V 0 bases, and 4 bases lay outside the gene matches. This CDR3 has 16 amino acids.

This clone was picked up a small number of times. V usage is TRBV14 and J usage is TRBJ1-5, with D maybe TRBD1 (6 bases). The length of the CDR3 is 17 residues. The V end lost 0 bases, the J end lost 2 bases, and 14 bases lay between the germline ends. Germline V gives CDR1 SGHDN, CDR2 FVKESK. CDR3 bases: TGTGCCAGCAGCCAAGACAGGGGAGTGATACGCAATCAGCCCCAGCATTTT. It yields the protein CASSQDRGVIRNQPQHF.

This clone was counted between two and nine times. V is TRBV6-5 and J is TRBJ1-1, with D perhaps matching TRBD1 (6 bases). Germline CDR1 MNHEY, CDR2 SVGAGI. V lost 0 bases to trimming and J lost 10 bases, with 12 bases between them. This CDR3 has 13 amino acids. The CDR3 sequence: CASSYSLGGGAFF. The DNA for the CDR3 is TGTGCCAGCAGTTACTCCCTGGGAGGGGGAGCTTTCTTT.

The chain is built from TRBV4-1 and TRBJ1-2, with no clear D. This CDR3 contains 17 residues. Germline CDR1 reads MGHRA; CDR2 reads YSYEKL. Trimming removed 0 bases at V and 4 bases at J, with 18 bases between. CDR3 sequence (DNA): TGCGCCAGCAGCCAAGAGTTGGCCTTAACTCAATCCTATGGCTACACCTTC. Protein: CASSQELALTQSYGYTF.

In nucleotides, the CDR3 is TGTGCCAGCAGTTACTCGGGGGCCGGCACAGATACGCAGTATTTT. Translated: CASSYSGAGTDTQYF. The chain carries TRBV6-5 and TRBJ2-3; the D gene is possibly TRBD1 (6 bases). V lost 0 bases to trimming and J lost 1 base, with 8 bases between them. CDR3 size: 15 residues. Germline V lookup: CDR1 MNHEY, CDR2 SVGAGI.

The rearrangement uses TRBV7-2 and TRBJ1-1; 7 nucleotides match TRBD1. Trimming took 5 bases from V and 1 from J; bases not matched to a gene: 4. Looked up from germline, CDR1 is SGHTA and CDR2 is FQGNSA. This CDR3 region has 14 residues. The CDR3 region has the DNA TGTGCCAGCAGCCCCGGGACAGCGAACACTGAAGCTTTCTTT. Translating gives CASSPGTANTEAFF.

V gene TRBV21-1 combines with J gene TRBJ1-1; TRBD1, the D gene given by the table, was not confirmed from the DNA. TRBV21-1 is a pseudogene locus. This CDR3 comprises 16 residues. CDR3: CASRPKGGTGRTEAFF. CDR3 in DNA: TGTGCCAGCAGACCCAAGGGGGGGACAGGGCGAACTGAAGCTTTCTTT.

A single count supports this clone. This chain joins TRBV25-1 and TRBJ1-6, with 7 bases fitting TRBD1. Germline CDR1 is MGHDK and CDR2 is SYGVNS. CDR3 length: 14 amino acids. V was pared by 6 bases and J by 10 bases, with 9 bases of the junction left unmatched. CDR3 sequence: CASREGQWRSPLHF. Here the CDR3 DNA reads TGTGCCAGCAGAGAGGGACAGTGGAGATCACCCCTCCACTTT.

The V gene is TRBV5-1, the J gene TRBJ2-7; 9 nucleotides agree with TRBD1. V trimming: 2 bases; J trimming: 7 bases; junction bases outside the gene matches: 4. CDR1 and CDR2 (germline): SGHRS, YFSETQ. The CDR3 loop spans 13 amino acids. CDR3 nucleotide sequence: TGCGCCAGCAGCTTCGGGGACAGGGTTGAGCAGTACTTC. Residues: CASSFGDRVEQYF.

The chain combines TRBV19 with TRBJ2-6; 9 bases match TRBD1. Germline assignment: CDR1 LNHDA and CDR2 SQIVND (reference sequence). The CDR3 contains 16 residues. V lost 4 bases to trimming and J lost 0 bases; unmatched junction nucleotides: 1. CDR3 region: CASSRDRDSGANVLTF. The CDR3 nucleotides are TGTGCCAGTAGTAGGGACAGGGACTCTGGGGCCAACGTCCTGACTTTC.

The CDR3 is CASSLSGLSSYEQYF. The CDR3 DNA sequence: TGTGCCAGCAGCTTGTCCGGACTAAGCTCCTACGAGCAGTACTTC. The chain links TRBV5-6 to TRBJ2-7, with TRBD2 as a possible D gene (6 bases). The CDR3 runs 15 residues. The V end lost 1 base, the J end lost 0 bases, and 11 bases lay between the germline ends. In germline, CDR1 is SGHDT, CDR2 YYEEEE.

The chain is built from TRBV24-1 and TRBJ2-1, with 13 bases fitting TRBD2. The germline CDR1 and CDR2 sequences are KGHDR and SFDVKD. This CDR3 has 20 amino acids. Trimming cost V 3 bases and J 0 bases; bases outside gene matches: 10. CDR3 in amino acids: CATSDQKLAGGFSSYNEQFF. The CDR3 coding sequence is TGTGCCACCAGTGATCAAAAACTAGCGGGGGGGTTCAGCTCCTACAATGAGCAGTTCTTC.

The chain uses TRBV29-1 and TRBJ1-1; D perhaps matches TRBD1 (6 bases). Germline CDR1 and CDR2: SQVTM and ANQGSEA. V lost 7 bases to trimming and J lost 0 bases, with 12 bases between them. CDR3 length: 13 amino acids. In DNA form, the CDR3 reads TGCAGCGCCCTAGGGGGTGTGAACACTGAAGCTTTCTTT. This codes for CSALGGVNTEAFF.

This clone was recorded a few times. The chain has TRBV6-5 and TRBJ1-2, with D possibly matching TRBD1 (6 bases). The CDR3 sequence is 11 residues long. The V and J ends lost 8 bases and 6 bases respectively, with 10 bases between them. Germline V gene sequence: CDR1 MNHEY, CDR2 SVGAGI. The CDR3 coding sequence is TGTGCCAGCCGCAGGACAGATGGCTACACCTTC. Encoded protein: CASRRTDGYTF.

The chain recombines TRBV27 with TRBJ2-1, with 8 bases identical to TRBD2. Germline assignment: CDR1 MNHEY and CDR2 SMNVEV (reference sequence). Trimming cost V 8 bases and J 4 bases; bases outside gene matches: 16. The CDR3 runs to 17 residues. The CDR3 bases are TGTGCCAGCGCGAGGTTTAGCGGGGCCCTAGATTACAATGAGCAGTTCTTC. Translated, it gives CASARFSGALDYNEQFF.

This chain joins TRBV28 and TRBJ2-4, with 10 bases lining up with TRBD2. This CDR3 is built from 14 residues. CDR1 and CDR2 (germline): MDHEN, SYDVKM. The ends lost 2 bases at V and 16 bases at J; junction bases unmatched: 11. This chain's CDR3 is CASSLAPSSGGAYF. The CDR3 bases are TGTGCCAGCAGTTTAGCCCCGTCTAGCGGGGGCGCCTACTTC.

The table lists this clone with a few counts. The rearrangement links TRBV18 to TRBJ1-6; D is undetermined. Germline V gene data show CDR1 as KGHSH and CDR2 as LQKENI. The CDR3 consists of 12 residues. V was pared by 2 bases and J by 10 bases, with 6 bases between. The CDR3, as DNA: TGTGCCAGCTCACCAGACGGGTCACCCCTCCACTTT. This encodes CASSPDGSPLHF. Full variable domain (remainder filled in from reference TRBV18 and TRBJ1-6): NAGVMQNPRHLVRRRGQEARLRCSPMKGHSHVYWYRQLPEEGLKFMVYLQKENIIDESGMPKERFSAEFPKEGPSILRIQQVVRGDSAAYFCASSPDGSPLHFGNGTRLTVT.

V gene TRBV19 combines with J gene TRBJ2-3, with 11 bases that match TRBD2. Germline assignment: CDR1 LNHDA and CDR2 SQIVND (reference sequence). The CDR3 length is 16 residues. The J segment lost 0 bases and the V segment lost 4 bases, leaving 3 bases of the junction unmatched. The CDR3 spells CASSTLAGGSTDTQYF. As DNA, the CDR3 is TGTGCCAGTAGTACGCTAGCGGGAGGTAGCACAGATACGCAGTATTTT.

V is TRBV30 and J is TRBJ1-3; D unclear. The CDR3 is 14 amino acids. The V gene's germline CDR1 is GTSNPN and CDR2 SVGIG (reference sequence). V was shortened by 1 base and J by 1 base, with 8 bases between the two germline ends. CDR3 nucleotides: TGTGCCTGGAGTGAACGGTGGTCTGGAAACACCATATATTTT. This sequence encodes CAWSERWSGNTIYF.

The chain employs TRBV18 and TRBJ1-2, with 7 bases lining up with TRBD1. The CDR3 contains 14 residues. V dropped 6 bases and J dropped 9; count of bases not matched to a gene: 13. Looked up from germline, CDR1 is KGHSH and CDR2 is LQKENI. CDR3 protein: CASSPGQATYSYTF. The CDR3, as DNA: TGTGCCAGCTCGCCCGGACAGGCCACTTATAGCTACACCTTC.

CDR3 sequence reads: CASSVGSGVTYEQYF. CDR3 nucleotides: TGTGCCAGCAGCGTAGGTAGCGGGGTAACCTACGAGCAGTACTTC. The gene calls are TRBV7-2 and TRBJ2-7; TRBD2 matches at 8 bases. V was pared by 5 bases and J by 2 bases, with 8 bases of the junction left unmatched. The germline CDR1 and CDR2 sequences are SGHTA and FQGNSA. This CDR3 is built from 15 residues.

The chain combines TRBV4-1 with TRBJ2-7; tentative D call: TRBD2 (5 bases). V lost 0 bases and J lost 2, with 17 bases in between. Germline V gene data show CDR1 as MGHRA and CDR2 as YSYEKL. The CDR3 loop spans 17 amino acids. The CDR3 DNA reads TGCGCCAGCAGCCAAGAAGTGTGGACGTCCGGGACCTACGAGCAGTACTTC. Encoded protein: CASSQEVWTSGTYEQYF.

The rearrangement links TRBV19 to TRBJ2-5; D is ambiguous. Germline V gives CDR1 LNHDA, CDR2 SQIVND (reference sequence). The CDR3 totals 15 residues. The V end lost 4 bases, the J end lost 4 bases, and 16 bases lay between the germline ends. The CDR3 protein is CASSNNRALGETQYF. CDR3 bases: TGTGCCAGTAGTAATAATCGGGCCTTGGGAGAGACCCAGTACTTC.

The chain combines TRBV5-4 with TRBJ1-5; TRBD1 agrees at 7 bases. J lost 2 bases, V lost 1 base, and 6 bases had no gene match. The germline V gene has CDR1 SGHNT and CDR2 YYREEE (reference sequence). CDR3 size: 16 residues. In DNA form, the CDR3 reads TGTGCCAGCAGCTTGACAGGGGATGGGGGCAATCAGCCCCAGCATTTT. This sequence encodes CASSLTGDGGNQPQHF.

Comment on this clone: Other DNA sequences of this sample code for an identical CDR3. The gene calls are TRBV21-1 and TRBJ1-4. TRBV21-1 is assigned pseudogene status. CDR3 length: 15 residues. The CDR3: CASSNGGVANEKLFF. CDR3 in DNA: TGTGCCAGCAGCAATGGTGGGGTGGCTAATGAAAAACTGTTTTTT.

V and J are TRBV9 and TRBJ2-7; D unresolved. CDR3 length: 15 residues. Germline V gene lookup returns CDR1 SGDLS and CDR2 YYNGEE. Trimming took 0 bases from V and 4 from J, leaving 14 bases between them. CDR3 DNA: TGTGCCAGCAGCGTAGGTGCCTCCCTTGGGTACGAGCAGTACTTC. It encodes CASSVGASLGYEQYF. The full variable domain, completed using reference TRBV9 and TRBJ2-7, is DSGVTQTPKHLITATGQRVTLRCSPRSGDLSVYWYQQSLDQGLQFLIQYYNGEERAKGNILERFSAQQFPDLHSELNLSSLELGDSALYFCASSVGASLGYEQYFGPGTRLTVT.

The chain links TRBV30 to TRBJ1-3, with 8 bases lining up with TRBD1. V lost 7 bases to trimming and J lost 4 bases; unmatched junction nucleotides: 6. The CDR3 has 13 residues. The germline CDR1 and CDR2 sequences are GTSNPN and SVGIG (reference sequence). The CDR3: CAYGTGPGNTIYF. The CDR3 nucleotides read TGTGCCTACGGGACAGGCCCCGGAAACACCATATATTTT.

The gene calls are TRBV7-9 and TRBJ1-2, with a weak D call TRBD1 (5 bases). CDR1 is SEHNR and CDR2 is FQNEAQ in the germline V gene (reference sequence). The CDR3 totals 16 residues. Trimming cost V 5 bases and J 6 bases, with 22 bases left between them. Here the CDR3 DNA reads TGTGCCAGCAGCGCGGGACGGACCCGGCCTTGGGATGGCTACACCTTC. It encodes CASSAGRTRPWDGYTF.